The 15 T cell receptor beta chains reported below all come from one sample, sequenced in a study of T cell repertoires in aging, cancer and after chemotherapy. TRB rearrangements spanning V, D and J were amplified using mixed TRB-A/B primers. TCRdb itself ran the multiplex PCR reads through MiXCR, one entry per CDR3 protein. This sample has approximately 11,000 distinct CDR3 sequences, with roughly 40% found just once. Amplification of TCR beta used genomic DNA extracted from peripheral blood. The sample was blood. These receptors were taken from a human donor in good health.

The CDR3 DNA follows: TGTGCCAGCAGTTACTCGCGGGACAGATTCCAGAGCACTGAAGCTTTCTTT. It codes for CASSYSRDRFQSTEAFF. The rearrangement links TRBV6-5 to TRBJ1-1; 7 nucleotides agree with TRBD1. Germline V gene sequence: CDR1 MNHEY, CDR2 SVGAGI. There are 17 residues in the CDR3. V was pared by 0 bases and J by 4 bases, with 11 bases of the junction left unmatched.

J is TRBJ2-3 and V is TRBV27; 9 bases are shared with TRBD2. Trimming cost V 5 bases and J 4 bases; bases outside gene matches: 10. This CDR3 comprises 16 residues. Germline CDR1 is MNHEY and CDR2 is SMNVEV (reference sequence). The CDR3 DNA follows: TGTGCCAGCAGTCTAGTAGCGGGGGCTCAGGCAGATACGCAGTATTTT. This codes for CASSLVAGAQADTQYF.

This clonotype turned up a few times. The rearrangement joins TRBV7-9 to TRBJ1-1; D uncertain. This CDR3 is 13 amino acids long. V lost 3 bases and J lost 2, with 7 bases in between. CDR1 and CDR2 (germline): SEHNR, FQNEAQ (reference sequence). The CDR3, as DNA: TGTGCCAGCAGCTTCGGCACCAACACTGAAGCTTTCTTT. It yields the protein CASSFGTNTEAFF.

This clonotype has a handful of counts. The chain employs TRBV29-1 and TRBJ2-3; D call uncertain. V shed 2 bases and J shed 2 bases, with 8 bases lying between them. The germline V gene has CDR1 SQVTM and CDR2 ANQGSEA. This CDR3 has 13 residues. CDR3 amino acids: CSVESSVTDTQYF. CDR3 nucleotide sequence: TGCAGCGTTGAATCCAGCGTCACAGATACGCAGTATTTT.

The V and J genes are TRBV10-3 and TRBJ1-3; D unresolved. Trimming left V 3 bases short and J 3 bases short, with 12 bases between. There are 15 residues in the CDR3. Germline CDR1 ENHRY, CDR2 SYGVKD. The CDR3 region has the DNA TGTGCCATCAGTGATCCCACTGAGGATGGAAACACCATATATTTT. The encoded protein is CAISDPTEDGNTIYF.

This chain joins TRBV7-2 and TRBJ1-2, with a tentative D call TRBD1 (5 bases). Germline CDR1 is SGHTA and CDR2 is FQGNSA. This CDR3 has 13 amino acids. The ends were cut back, 4 bases at V and 8 bases at J, with 14 bases in the middle. The CDR3 nucleotides are TGTGCCAGCAGCTCGGGACTGCGCGAGGGCTACACCTTC. Protein: CASSSGLREGYTF. The whole variable domain, filled in from reference TRBV7-2 and TRBJ1-2, reads GAGVSQSPSNKVTEKGKDVELRCDPISGHTALYWYRQSLGQGLEFLIYFQGNSAPDKSGLPSDRFSAERTGGSVSTLTIQRTQQEDSAVYLCASSSGLREGYTFGSGTRLTVV.

J is TRBJ2-2 and V is TRBV6-1; TRBD2 aligns across 7 bases. This CDR3 contains 13 residues. Germline CDR1 MNHNS, CDR2 SASEGT. With V trimmed by 6 bases and J by 3 bases, 1 base remained unmatched. The CDR3 region is CASRGGHTGELFF. In nucleotides, the CDR3 is TGTGCCAGCAGGGGAGGGCACACCGGGGAGCTGTTTTTT.

A few counts support this clonotype. The chain recombines TRBV7-6 with TRBJ2-1; D possibly corresponds to TRBD2 (6 bases). The CDR3 has 13 residues. V lost 4 bases and J 8 bases, leaving 12 bases between the germline ends. CDR1 and CDR2 from the germline V gene are SGHVS and FNYEAQ. This CDR3 reads CASSYRSGDEQFF. The DNA of the CDR3 is TGTGCCAGCAGCTATCGTAGCGGCGATGAGCAGTTCTTC.

This clonotype was recorded a few times. J is TRBJ2-1 and V is TRBV20-1; TRBD1 or TRBD2 may be the D gene (5 bases each). V gave up 1 base and J gave up 2 bases, with 15 bases separating them. The CDR3 length is 16 residues. CDR1 DFQATT and CDR2 SNEGSKA come from the germline V gene (reference sequence). CDR3 residues: CSARARVVGAYNEQFF. In DNA, the CDR3 is TGCAGTGCTAGAGCTCGGGTGGTGGGGGCCTACAATGAGCAGTTCTTC.

This clonotype was picked up a small number of times. The chain's CDR3 is CSATEGQGHQPQHF. As DNA, the CDR3 is TGCAGTGCTACAGAGGGCCAGGGCCATCAGCCCCAGCATTTT. The gene calls are TRBV20-1 and TRBJ1-5; a weak D match, TRBD1 (5 bases). Germline V lookup: CDR1 DFQATT, CDR2 SNEGSKA (reference sequence). The CDR3 extends over 14 amino acids. V lost 4 bases, J lost 5 bases, and 15 bases lay in between.

This clonotype was counted between two and nine times. This chain uses TRBV20-1 with TRBJ2-1; 13 positions agree with TRBD2. CDR3 length: 13 amino acids. The trim removed 5 bases at V and 7 bases at J, leaving 2 bases unmatched. Germline lookup yields CDR1 DFQATT and CDR2 SNEGSKA (reference sequence). In nucleotides, the CDR3 is TGCAGTGCTGGGACTAGCGGGGTTAATGAGCAGTTCTTC. This translates into CSAGTSGVNEQFF.

CDR3 in amino acids: CASSGDRENEQFF. The CDR3 coding sequence is TGTGCCAGCAGTGGGGACAGGGAGAATGAGCAGTTCTTC. The chain carries TRBV19 and TRBJ2-1; 9 positions match TRBD1. Germline V gene lookup returns CDR1 LNHDA and CDR2 SQIVND (reference sequence). The trim removed 9 bases at V and 7 bases at J, leaving 7 bases unmatched. The CDR3 has 13 amino acids.

The V call is TRBV20-1, the J call TRBJ2-3, with a possible D match to TRBD2 (6 bases). CDR1 is DFQATT, CDR2 SNEGSKA, per germline (reference sequence). CDR3 length: 14 amino acids. Deletions cut 4 bases from V and 0 bases from J, with 11 bases between. The CDR3 nucleotides are TGCAGTGCTAAGAAGGGACTTAGCACAGATACGCAGTATTTT. Its protein product is CSAKKGLSTDTQYF.

The chain is built from TRBV5-5 and TRBJ2-5; D is unclear. With 0 bases removed from V and 3 bases from J, the gap between germline ends came to 6 bases. The CDR3 has 13 amino acids. Germline CDR1 SGHKS, CDR2 YYEKEE (reference sequence). The CDR3 DNA is TGTGCCAGCAGCTTGGAGTGGGAAGAGACCCAGTACTTC. Translated, it gives CASSLEWEETQYF.

This clonotype was counted between two and nine times. The V and J genes are TRBV14 and TRBJ1-6; no firm D call. Germline CDR1 SGHDN, CDR2 FVKESK. CDR3 length: 14 residues. The V and J ends lost 0 bases and 9 bases respectively, with 9 bases between them. DNA of the CDR3: TGTGCCAGCAGCCAAGATGGGGAGGGTTCACCCCTCCACTTT. Its protein is CASSQDGEGSPLHF.